Below, one TCR beta chain is given with its context. What it binds is unknown. These data come from a study of blood T cells in healthy people across ages. General study findings and limits: Unsorted PBMCs ruled out conclusive naive versus antigen-experienced comparison.

The authors ran a second PCR of about 7 to 12 cycles using a sample-barcoded 5' primer and a J-beta primer mix. Carrying 12 random nucleotides, a template-switch adaptor labeled each individual cDNA molecule. TCRdb processed the 5' RACE reads anew with MiXCR; each CDR3 protein has one entry. The table has about 840,000 distinct CDR3 sequences, around 29% seen once. The CDR3 consists of 15 residues. Germline lookup yields CDR1 SGHVS and CDR2 FQNEAQ. Trimming removed 0 bases from V and 2 bases from J, with 11 bases in between. The sample also formed part of further work on T cells of mothers and their children. Per that paper: The analysis detected no persistent microchimeric T cell clones.

The sequence was collected from a woman aged 40-49 years in good health. The rearrangement links TRBV7-8 to TRBJ2-7, with D tentatively TRBD2 (6 bases). The sequenced sample was blood. The CDR3 reads CASSLADLAPYEQYF. In nucleotides, the CDR3 is TGTGCCAGCAGCTTAGCGGATCTAGCGCCCTACGAGCAGTACTTC.